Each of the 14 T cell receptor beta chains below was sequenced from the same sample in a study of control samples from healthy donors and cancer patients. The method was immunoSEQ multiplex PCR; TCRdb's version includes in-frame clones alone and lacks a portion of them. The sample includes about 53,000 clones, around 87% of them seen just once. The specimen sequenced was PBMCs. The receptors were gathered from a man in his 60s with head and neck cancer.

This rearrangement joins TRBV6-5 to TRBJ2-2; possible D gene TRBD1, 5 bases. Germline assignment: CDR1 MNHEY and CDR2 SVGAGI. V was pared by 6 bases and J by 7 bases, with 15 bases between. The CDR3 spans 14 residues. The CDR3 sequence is CASRTEGVGGELFF. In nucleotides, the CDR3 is TGTGCCAGCAGAACCGAAGGGGTCGGCGGGGAGCTGTTTTTT.

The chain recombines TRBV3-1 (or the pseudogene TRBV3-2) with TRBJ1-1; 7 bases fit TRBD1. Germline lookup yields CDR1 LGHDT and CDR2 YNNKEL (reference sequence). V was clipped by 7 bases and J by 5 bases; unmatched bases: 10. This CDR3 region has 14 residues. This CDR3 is CASTPQGSRTEAFF. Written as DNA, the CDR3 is TGTGCCAGCACCCCACAGGGGAGTCGGACTGAAGCTTTCTTT.

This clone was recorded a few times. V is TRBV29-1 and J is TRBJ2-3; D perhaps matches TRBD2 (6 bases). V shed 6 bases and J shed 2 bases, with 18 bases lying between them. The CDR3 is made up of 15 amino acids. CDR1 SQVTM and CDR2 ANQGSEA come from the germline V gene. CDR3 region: CSVHGSAGSTDTQYF. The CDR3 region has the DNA TGCAGCGTCCACGGGTCGGCGGGATCCACAGATACGCAGTATTTT.

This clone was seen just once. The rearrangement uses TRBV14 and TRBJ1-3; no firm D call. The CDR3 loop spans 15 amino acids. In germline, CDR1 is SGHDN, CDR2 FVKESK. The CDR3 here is CAAAKWDPSGNTIYF. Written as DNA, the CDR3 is TGTGCAGCAGCCAAGTGGGATCCTTCTGGAAACACCATATATTTT.

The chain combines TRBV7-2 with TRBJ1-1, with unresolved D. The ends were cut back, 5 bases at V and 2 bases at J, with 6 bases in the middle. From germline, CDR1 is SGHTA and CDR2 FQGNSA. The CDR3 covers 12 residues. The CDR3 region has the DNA TGTGCCAGCAGCGTCAGCAACACTGAAGCTTTCTTT. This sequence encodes CASSVSNTEAFF.

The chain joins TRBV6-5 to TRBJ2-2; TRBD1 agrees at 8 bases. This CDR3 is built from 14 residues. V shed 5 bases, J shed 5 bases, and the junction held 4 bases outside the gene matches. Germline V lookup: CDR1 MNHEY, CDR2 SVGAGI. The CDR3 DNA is TGTGCCAGCAGTCGGACAGGGAGGACCGGGGAGCTGTTTTTT. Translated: CASSRTGRTGELFF.

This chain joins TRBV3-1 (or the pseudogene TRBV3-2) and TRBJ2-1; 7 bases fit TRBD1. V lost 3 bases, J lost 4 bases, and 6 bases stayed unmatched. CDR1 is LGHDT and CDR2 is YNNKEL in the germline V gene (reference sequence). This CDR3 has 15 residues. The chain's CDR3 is CASSQARDSYNEQFF. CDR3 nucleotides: TGTGCCAGCAGCCAGGCTAGGGACAGTTACAATGAGCAGTTCTTC.

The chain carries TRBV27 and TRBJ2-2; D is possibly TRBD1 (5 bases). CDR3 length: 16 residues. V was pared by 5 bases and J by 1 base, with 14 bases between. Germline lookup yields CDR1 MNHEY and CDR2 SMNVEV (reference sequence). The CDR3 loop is CASSLYTGQNTGELFF. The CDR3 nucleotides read TGTGCCAGCAGTCTATACACTGGACAGAACACCGGGGAGCTGTTTTTT.

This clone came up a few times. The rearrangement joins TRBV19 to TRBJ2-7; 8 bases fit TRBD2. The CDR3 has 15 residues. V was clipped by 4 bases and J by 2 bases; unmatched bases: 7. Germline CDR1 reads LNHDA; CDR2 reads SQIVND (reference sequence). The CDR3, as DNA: TGTGCCAGTAGTACAGTTAGCGGGGCCGCCTACGAGCAGTACTTC. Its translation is CASSTVSGAAYEQYF.

The CDR3 coding sequence is TGCAGCGTGCGGCCGGGGGCCCCAACAGATACGCAGTATTTT. It specifies CSVRPGAPTDTQYF. The chain carries TRBV29-1 and TRBJ2-3; D tentatively reads TRBD1 or TRBD2 (6 bases each). Trimming took 6 bases from V and 3 from J, leaving 16 bases between them. CDR1 and CDR2 from the germline V gene are SQVTM and ANQGSEA. This CDR3 has 14 residues.

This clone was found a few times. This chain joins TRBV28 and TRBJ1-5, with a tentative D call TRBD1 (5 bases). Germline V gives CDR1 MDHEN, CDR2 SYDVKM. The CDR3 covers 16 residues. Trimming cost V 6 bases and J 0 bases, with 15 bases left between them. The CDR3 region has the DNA TGTGCCAGCAGCCTCGGGACGGCTGATAGCAATCAGCCCCAGCATTTT. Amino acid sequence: CASSLGTADSNQPQHF.

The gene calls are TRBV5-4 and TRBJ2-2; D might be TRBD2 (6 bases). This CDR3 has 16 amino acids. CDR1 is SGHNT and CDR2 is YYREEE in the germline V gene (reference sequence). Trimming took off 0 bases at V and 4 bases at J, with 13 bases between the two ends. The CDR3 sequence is CASSLVRTTATGELFF. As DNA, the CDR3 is TGTGCCAGCAGCTTGGTCAGGACTACCGCCACCGGGGAGCTGTTTTTT.

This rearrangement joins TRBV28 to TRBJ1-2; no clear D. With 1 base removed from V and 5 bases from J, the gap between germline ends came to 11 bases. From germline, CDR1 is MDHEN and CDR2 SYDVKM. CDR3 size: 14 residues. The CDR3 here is CASSLFGHLYGYTF. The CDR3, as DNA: TGTGCCAGCAGTTTATTCGGGCACCTTTATGGCTACACCTTC.

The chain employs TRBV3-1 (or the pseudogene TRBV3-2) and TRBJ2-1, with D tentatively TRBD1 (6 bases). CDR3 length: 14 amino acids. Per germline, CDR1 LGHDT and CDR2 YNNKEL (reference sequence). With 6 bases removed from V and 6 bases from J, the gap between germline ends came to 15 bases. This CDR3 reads CASSQRVGGNEQFF. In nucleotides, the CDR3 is TGTGCCAGCAGTCAGAGAGTAGGGGGCAATGAGCAGTTCTTC.